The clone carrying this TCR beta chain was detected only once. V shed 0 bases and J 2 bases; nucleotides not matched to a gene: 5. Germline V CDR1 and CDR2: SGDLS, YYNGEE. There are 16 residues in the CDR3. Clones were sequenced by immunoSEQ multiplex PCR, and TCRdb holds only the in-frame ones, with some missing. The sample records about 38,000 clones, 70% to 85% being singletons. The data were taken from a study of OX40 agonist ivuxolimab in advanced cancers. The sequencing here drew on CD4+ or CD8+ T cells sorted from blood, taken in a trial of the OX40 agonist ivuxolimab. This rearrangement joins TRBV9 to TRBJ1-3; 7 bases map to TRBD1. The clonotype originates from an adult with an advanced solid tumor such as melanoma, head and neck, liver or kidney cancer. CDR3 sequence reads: CASSVVATGAGNTIYF. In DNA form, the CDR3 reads TGTGCCAGCAGCGTAGTAGCAACAGGGGCTGGAAACACCATATATTTT.